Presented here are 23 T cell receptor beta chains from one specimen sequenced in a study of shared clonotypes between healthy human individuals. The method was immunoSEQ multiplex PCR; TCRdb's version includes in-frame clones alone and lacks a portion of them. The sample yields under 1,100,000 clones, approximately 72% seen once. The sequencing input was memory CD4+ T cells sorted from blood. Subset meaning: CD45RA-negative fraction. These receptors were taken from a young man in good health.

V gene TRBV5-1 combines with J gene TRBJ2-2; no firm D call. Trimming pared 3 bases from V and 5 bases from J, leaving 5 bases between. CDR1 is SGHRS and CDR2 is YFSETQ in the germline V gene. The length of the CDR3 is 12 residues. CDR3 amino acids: CASSWATGELFF. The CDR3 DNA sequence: TGCGCCAGCAGCTGGGCTACCGGGGAGCTGTTTTTT.

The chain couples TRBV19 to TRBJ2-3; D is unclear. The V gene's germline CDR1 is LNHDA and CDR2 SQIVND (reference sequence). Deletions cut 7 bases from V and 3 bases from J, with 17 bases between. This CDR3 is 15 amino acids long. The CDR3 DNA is TGTGCCAGTACCAAGCCGGGCAGTGGTACAGATACGCAGTATTTT. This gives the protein CASTKPGSGTDTQYF.

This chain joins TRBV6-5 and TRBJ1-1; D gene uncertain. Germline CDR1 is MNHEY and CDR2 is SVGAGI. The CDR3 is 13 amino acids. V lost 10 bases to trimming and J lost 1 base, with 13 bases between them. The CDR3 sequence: CAISRTENTEAFF. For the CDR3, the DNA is TGTGCCATCAGCAGGACGGAGAACACTGAAGCTTTCTTT.

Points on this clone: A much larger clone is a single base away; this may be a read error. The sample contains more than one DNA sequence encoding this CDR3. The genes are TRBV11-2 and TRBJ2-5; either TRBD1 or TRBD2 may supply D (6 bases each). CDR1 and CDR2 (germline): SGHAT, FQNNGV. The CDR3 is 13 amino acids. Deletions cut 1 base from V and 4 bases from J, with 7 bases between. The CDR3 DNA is TGTGCCAGCAGCTTAGCGGGGGCAGAGACCCAGTACTTC. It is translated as CASSLAGAETQYF.

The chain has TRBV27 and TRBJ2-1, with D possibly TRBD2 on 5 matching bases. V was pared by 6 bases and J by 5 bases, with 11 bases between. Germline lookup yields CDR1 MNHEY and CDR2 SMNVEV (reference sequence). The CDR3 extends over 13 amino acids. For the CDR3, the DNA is TGTGCCAGCAGGAAGATAGCGAACAATGAGCAGTTCTTC. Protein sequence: CASRKIANNEQFF.

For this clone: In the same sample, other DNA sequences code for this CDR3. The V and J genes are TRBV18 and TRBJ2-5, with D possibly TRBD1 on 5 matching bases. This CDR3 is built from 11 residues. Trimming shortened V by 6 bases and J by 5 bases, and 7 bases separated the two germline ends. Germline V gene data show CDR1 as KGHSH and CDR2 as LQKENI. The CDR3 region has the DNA TGTGCCAGCTCCTCAGGGGAGACCCAGTACTTC. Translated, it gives CASSSGETQYF.

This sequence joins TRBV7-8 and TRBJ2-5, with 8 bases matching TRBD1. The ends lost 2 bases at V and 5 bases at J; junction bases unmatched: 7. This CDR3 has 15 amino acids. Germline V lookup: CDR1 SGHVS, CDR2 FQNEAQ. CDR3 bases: TGTGCCAGCAGCTTATGGGCGGACAGGGCTGAGACCCAGTACTTC. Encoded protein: CASSLWADRAETQYF.

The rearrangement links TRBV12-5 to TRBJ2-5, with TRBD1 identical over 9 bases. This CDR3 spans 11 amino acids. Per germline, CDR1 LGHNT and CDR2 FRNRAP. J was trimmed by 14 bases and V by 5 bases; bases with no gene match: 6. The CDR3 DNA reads TGTGCTAGTGGTAATGACAGGGGGATTTACTTC. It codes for CASGNDRGIYF.

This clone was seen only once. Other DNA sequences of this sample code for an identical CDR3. The CDR3 spells CASSSSGGRETQYF. Here the CDR3 DNA reads TGTGCCAGCAGCTCCTCAGGGGGACGGGAGACCCAGTACTTC. This chain connects TRBV7-2 to TRBJ2-5; 7 bases fit TRBD1. Germline-derived CDR1 and CDR2 are SGHTA and FQGNSA. The CDR3 is made up of 14 amino acids. Losses at the gene ends were 4 bases for V and 5 bases for J; bases not matched to a gene: 7.

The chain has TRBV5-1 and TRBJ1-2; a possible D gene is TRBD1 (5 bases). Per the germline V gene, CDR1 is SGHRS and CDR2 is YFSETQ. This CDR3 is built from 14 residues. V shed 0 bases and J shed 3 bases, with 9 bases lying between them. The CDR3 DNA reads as TGCGCCAGCAGCTTGGTTGGGGCAGACTATGGCTACACCTTC. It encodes CASSLVGADYGYTF.

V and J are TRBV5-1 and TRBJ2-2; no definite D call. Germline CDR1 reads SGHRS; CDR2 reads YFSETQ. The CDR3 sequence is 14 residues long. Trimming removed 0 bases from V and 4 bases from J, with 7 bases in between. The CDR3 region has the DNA TGCGCCAGCAGCTTGGGGCAGGCCACCGGGGAGCTGTTTTTT. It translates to CASSLGQATGELFF.

The CDR3 coding sequence is TGCGCCAGCAGCTTGGGCAGGGGCCACACCGGGGAGCTGTTTTTT. Translating gives CASSLGRGHTGELFF. The V call is TRBV5-1, the J call TRBJ2-2; tentatively, D is TRBD1 (6 bases). Per the germline V gene, CDR1 is SGHRS and CDR2 is YFSETQ. The CDR3 sequence is 15 residues long. V lost 0 bases and J 3 bases, leaving 9 bases between the germline ends.

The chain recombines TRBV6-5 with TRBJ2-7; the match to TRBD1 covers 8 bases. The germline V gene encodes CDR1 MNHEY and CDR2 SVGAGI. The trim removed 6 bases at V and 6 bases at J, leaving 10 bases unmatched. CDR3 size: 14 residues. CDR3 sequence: CASRGQVSYGEQYF. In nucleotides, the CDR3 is TGTGCCAGCAGGGGACAGGTTTCATATGGCGAGCAGTACTTC.

The CDR3 bases are TGTGCCAGCAGCCCGGTAGGGGTAAGCACAGATACGCAGTATTTT. This sequence encodes CASSPVGVSTDTQYF. The genes are TRBV7-2 and TRBJ2-3; a weak D match, TRBD1 (5 bases). The CDR3 totals 15 residues. Per the germline V gene, CDR1 is SGHTA and CDR2 is FQGNSA. Trimming pared 5 bases from V and 0 bases from J, leaving 12 bases between.

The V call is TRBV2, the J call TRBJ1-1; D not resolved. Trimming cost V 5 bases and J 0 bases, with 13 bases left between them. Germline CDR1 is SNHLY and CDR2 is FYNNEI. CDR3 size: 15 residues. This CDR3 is CASSRHLEVNTEAFF. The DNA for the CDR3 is TGTGCCAGCAGTAGACATTTAGAGGTGAACACTGAAGCTTTCTTT.

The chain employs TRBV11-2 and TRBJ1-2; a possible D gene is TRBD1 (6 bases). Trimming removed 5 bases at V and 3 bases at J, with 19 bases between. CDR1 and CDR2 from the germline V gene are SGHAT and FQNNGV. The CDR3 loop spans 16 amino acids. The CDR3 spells CASSRAAWGADYGYTF. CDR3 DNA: TGTGCCAGCAGCCGAGCTGCGTGGGGGGCGGACTATGGCTACACCTTC.

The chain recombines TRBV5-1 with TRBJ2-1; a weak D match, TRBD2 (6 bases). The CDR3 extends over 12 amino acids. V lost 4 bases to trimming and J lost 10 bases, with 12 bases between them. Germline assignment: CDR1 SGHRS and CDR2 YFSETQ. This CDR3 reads CASSGGLMEQFF. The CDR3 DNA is TGCGCCAGCAGCGGGGGACTGATGGAGCAGTTCTTC.

The CDR3 nucleotides read TGCGCCAGCACCACGGACCGGGCACGTGAAAAACTGTTTTTT. Amino acid sequence: CASTTDRAREKLFF. The J gene is TRBJ1-4, the V gene TRBV5-1; no clear D gene. Germline V CDR1 and CDR2: SGHRS, YFSETQ. The CDR3 contains 14 residues. With 6 bases removed from V and 7 bases from J, the gap between germline ends came to 16 bases.

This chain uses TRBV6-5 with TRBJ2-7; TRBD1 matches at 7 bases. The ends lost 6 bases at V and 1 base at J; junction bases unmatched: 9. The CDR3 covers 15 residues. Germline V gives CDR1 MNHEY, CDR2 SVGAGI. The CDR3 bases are TGTGCCAGCAGGACCACAGGGGTCGTGTCCTACGAGCAGTACTTC. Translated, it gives CASRTTGVVSYEQYF.

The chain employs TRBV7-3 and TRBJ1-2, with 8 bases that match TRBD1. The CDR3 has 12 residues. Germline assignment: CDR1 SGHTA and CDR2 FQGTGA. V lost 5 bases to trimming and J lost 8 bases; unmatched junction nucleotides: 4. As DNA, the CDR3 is TGTGCCAGCAGCAGCGGACAGGGCGGCTACACCTTC. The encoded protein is CASSSGQGGYTF.

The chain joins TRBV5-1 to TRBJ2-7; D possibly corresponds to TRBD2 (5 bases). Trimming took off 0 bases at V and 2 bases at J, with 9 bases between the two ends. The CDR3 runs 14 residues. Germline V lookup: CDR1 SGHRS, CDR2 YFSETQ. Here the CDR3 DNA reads TGCGCCAGCAGCTTGGAGACTACAACCTACGAGCAGTACTTC. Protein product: CASSLETTTYEQYF. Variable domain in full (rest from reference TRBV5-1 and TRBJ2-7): KAGVTQTPRYLIKTRGQQVTLSCSPISGHRSVSWYQQTPGQGLQFLFEYFSETQRNKGNFPGRFSGRQFSNSRSEMNVSTLELGDSALYLCASSLETTTYEQYFGPGTRLTVT.

The CDR3 coding sequence is TGCGCCAGCAGCCAAGATCTCCGGGAGGGTAGCGAAAGGAACGAGCAGTTCTTC. Translation: CASSQDLREGSERNEQFF. The chain uses TRBV4-3 and TRBJ2-1, with 8 bases aligning to TRBD2. J gave up 10 bases and V 0 bases, and 17 bases lay outside the gene matches. The germline V gene has CDR1 LGHNA and CDR2 YSLEER. The CDR3 spans 18 residues.

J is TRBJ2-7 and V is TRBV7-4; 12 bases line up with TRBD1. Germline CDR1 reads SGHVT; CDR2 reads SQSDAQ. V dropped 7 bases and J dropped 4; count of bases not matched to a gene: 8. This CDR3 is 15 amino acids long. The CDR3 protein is CASNRDRGRNYEQYF. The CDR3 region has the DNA TGTGCCAGCAACCGGGACAGGGGGCGAAATTACGAGCAGTACTTC.